This record concerns one TCR beta chain sequence. There is no known antigen for this receptor. Per-base qualities were not stored, and no clone one base away is much larger. This record comes from a study of blood T cell repertoires in COVID-19 (dated by TCRdb to the early 2020s). For context, the study as a whole: Samples covering the acute and convalescent phases of COVID-19 were provided by collaborators in the United States, Italy and Spain. The sample metadata nearly always contained a de-identified subject ID, COVID-19 status, age in years and sex. The samples were drawn from two sources: the first 160 participants of the ongoing ImmuneRACE study, and 1,000 to 1,500 subjects contributed by 6 global collaborators. Subjects who had been exposed to COVID-19, were actively infected with it, or had recovered from it provided the deeply sampled blood TCRbeta repertoires that made up the dataset. The repertoires were made available in a free public database intended to serve as a resource for research on the immune response to SARS-CoV-2. HLA class I and class II types, where available, came from metadata supplied by the sample provider rather than from assay-based typing. The prospective study material was composed of cDNA or gDNA derived from T cells, B-cell-depleted T cells, or PBMCs.

TCRbeta CDR3 regions were amplified from genomic DNA by means of the immunoSEQ Assay, a bias-controlled multiplex PCR. In the authors' own workflow: The number of nucleated cells in each sample was estimated by amplification of reference gene primers within the assay. To quantify the absolute abundance of each unique TCRbeta CDR3 rearrangement, sequence reads were collapsed and filtered. Productive Simpson clonality was computed per sample as the square root of Simpson's diversity index over productive rearrangements. In TCRdb, the immuneACCESS table is reduced to in-frame sequences with V and J assigned. These tables do not hold every clone; where another copy was compared, an unresolved V gene accounts for under half, and the others remain unexplained. The V and J calls and clone size were taken over from that table, and D and trimming were inferred from the DNA. The sample profile shows hundreds of thousands of clones; approximately 90% of them were found once. The ten largest account for around 4.4% of the sample.

The investigation overall reported the following: The quantity of clinical and demographic metadata differed by source and by participant and was supplied without curation.

According to the germline V gene, CDR1 reads MNHEY and CDR2 reads SVGAGI. From its cysteine to its phenylalanine, the CDR3 spans 13 amino acids. Just CDR3 DNA is preserved here, 39 bases in frame from base 1. V loses 6 bases, J loses 4 bases, and the germline ends lie 12 bases apart. The collaborating institutions used their own protocols to collect whole blood in K2EDTA tubes. Collaborator samples were shipped for TCRbeta analysis as frozen whole blood, isolated PBMCs, or DNA extracted from either sample type. The rearranged segments are TRBV6-5 and TRBJ1-1, with no confidently assigned D gene. The receptor was isolated from a woman aged 25 to 45 with acute or convalescent COVID-19. The specimen sequenced was peripheral blood. The CDR3 protein is CASRGREGTEAFF. The nucleotides read TGTGCCAGCAGGGGCCGGGAGGGCACTGAAGCTTTCTTT.